This TCR beta chain was sequenced in a study of OX40 agonist ivuxolimab in advanced cancers. Whole-study context: Partial responses occurred in three patients (one hepatocellular carcinoma, two cutaneous melanoma). Study results and limitations: The study found among the lowest clonal expansion in partial responders at 0.1-3.0 mg/kg.

The CDR3 is made up of 15 amino acids. Germline assignment: CDR1 LGHNA and CDR2 YNFKEQ. V lost 4 bases to trimming and J lost 7 bases; unmatched junction nucleotides: 6. Systemic immunosuppression or autoimmune disease history was grounds to exclude patients. Drawing of blood for sampling happened at baseline, at cycle 4 day 1, and at cycle 7 day 1. Profiled with immunoSEQ multiplex PCR; TCRdb holds only in-frame clones, not every one. Among over 150,000 clones listed, 90% to 95% were seen once. A word on this clone: Its antigen is as yet unknown.

The chain couples TRBV4-2 to TRBJ2-1; TRBD1 aligns across 11 bases. Sample: CD4+ or CD8+ T cells sorted from blood, taken in a trial of the OX40 agonist ivuxolimab. The TCR was taken from an adult with an advanced solid tumor such as melanoma, head and neck, liver or kidney cancer. The CDR3 protein is CASSPGQGAWNEQFF. The DNA of the CDR3 is TGTGCCAGCAGCCCCGGACAGGGGGCCTGGAATGAGCAGTTCTTC.